Listed below are T cell receptor beta chains from one sample, sequenced in a study of blood T cell repertoires in COVID-19. Clones were sequenced by immunoSEQ multiplex PCR, and TCRdb holds only the in-frame ones, with some missing. Here the sample spans approximately 240,000 clones, roughly 83% being singletons. The sequencing input was PBMCs or T cells enriched from blood (not recorded which). Receptors originate from a woman aged 40 to 50 with acute COVID-19. Both conserved end residues are part of each CDR3. D genes are given only for firm matches. Part of the rows lack a size; the others show once, few, many or a class for expanded clones.

once	TRBV9	TRBD1	TRBJ1-3	CASSAPGTGGNTIYF	TGTGCCAGCAGCGCGCCCGGGACAGGGGGGAACACCATATATTTT
-	TRBV30	-	TRBJ1-5	CAWSVPGWSQPQHF	TGTGCCTGGAGTGTCCCAGGGTGGTCTCAGCCCCAGCATTTT
-	TRBV4-3	-	TRBJ1-1	CASSQDHRDAEAFF	TGCGCCAGCAGCCAAGATCACAGGGACGCTGAAGCTTTCTTT
-	TRBV5-1	-	TRBJ2-3	CASSLDGFSTDTQYF	TGCGCCAGCAGCTTGGATGGCTTTAGCACAGATACGCAGTATTTT
once	TRBV7-2	-	TRBJ1-2	CASSLDGLF	TGTGCCAGCAGCTTAGACGGTCTCTTC
-	TRBV2	-	TRBJ1-2	CASRLKSVNYGYTF	TGTGCCAGCAGACTAAAGTCGGTTAACTATGGCTACACCTTC
-	TRBV6-2/TRBV6-3	-	TRBJ1-2	CASSYDQESVNYGYTF	TGTGCCAGCAGTTACGACCAGGAATCCGTTAACTATGGCTACACCTTC
-	TRBV14	-	TRBJ2-7	CASSQDQFGPAQYF	TGTGCCAGCAGCCAAGACCAGTTTGGGCCCGCGCAGTACTTC
-	TRBV7-2	TRBD2	TRBJ2-3	CASSLVSLAGGGTDTQYF	TGTGCCAGCAGCTTAGTGTCCCTGGCGGGGGGTGGCACAGATACGCAGTATTTT
many	TRBV10-2	-	TRBJ1-2	CASSVTESYGYTF	TGCGCCAGCTCCGTGACAGAATCTTATGGCTACACCTTC
once	TRBV4-3	-	TRBJ2-3	CASSQEQGYEGTDTQYF	TGCGCCAGCAGCCAAGAACAGGGTTATGAGGGCACAGATACGCAGTATTTT
-	TRBV11-2	-	TRBJ1-1	CASSQRSEAFF	TGTGCCAGCAGCCAGAGGTCAGAAGCTTTCTTT
-	TRBV2	TRBD1	TRBJ1-1	CASSRWGGTGRKLEAFF	TGTGCCAGCAGTCGCTGGGGGGGGACAGGGCGGAAACTTGAAGCTTTCTTT
-	TRBV24-1	-	TRBJ2-5	CATAASGQQETQYF	TGTGCCACCGCCGCTTCAGGGCAACAAGAGACCCAGTACTTC
-	TRBV2	TRBD2	TRBJ2-2	CASRGAGGLTGELFF	TGTGCCAGCAGGGGAGCGGGAGGATTAACCGGGGAGCTGTTTTTT
-	TRBV5-1	-	TRBJ1-6	CASSLDGGRSPLHF	TGCGCCAGCAGCTTGGACGGGGGGCGCTCACCCCTCCACTTT
-	TRBV18	TRBD1	TRBJ2-2	CASSQRQGNTGELFF	TGTGCCAGCTCACAGCGACAGGGGAACACCGGGGAGCTGTTTTTT
-	TRBV30	TRBD1	TRBJ1-2	CAWSVRAQGNYGYTF	TGTGCCTGGAGTGTACGGGCACAGGGGAACTATGGCTACACCTTC
once	TRBV27	-	TRBJ1-1	CASFPYRVNTEAFF	TGTGCCAGCTTCCCCTACAGGGTGAACACTGAAGCTTTCTTT
-	TRBV5-6	-	TRBJ1-1	CASSLQGGTEAFF	TGTGCCAGCAGTTTACAAGGGGGCACTGAAGCTTTCTTT
-	TRBV5-6	TRBD1	TRBJ1-2	CASSFGVTGEVGGYTF	TGTGCCAGCAGCTTTGGTGTTACAGGGGAGGTTGGAGGCTACACCTTC
-	TRBV6-6	-	TRBJ1-1	CASSRTGGTGHTEAFF	TGTGCCAGCAGCCGTACCGGGGGGACGGGCCACACTGAAGCTTTCTTT
-	TRBV7-8	-	TRBJ2-7	CASSLDGRGKGSYEQYF	TGTGCCAGCAGCTTAGACGGGCGGGGAAAGGGCTCCTACGAGCAGTACTTC
once	TRBV7-2	-	TRBJ1-6	CASSLARGRNSPLHF	TGTGCCAGCAGCTTAGCGCGCGGCAGAAACTCACCCCTCCACTTT
-	TRBV24-1	-	TRBJ2-5	CATSEAPPGETQYF	TGTGCCACATCAGAAGCCCCCCCCGGGGAGACCCAGTACTTC
many	TRBV15	-	TRBJ2-6	CATSRDISGDPGANVLTF	TGTGCCACCAGCAGAGATATTTCAGGGGATCCTGGGGCCAACGTCCTGACTTTC
-	TRBV29-1	TRBD1	TRBJ1-4	CSVTGEAPQKLFF	TGCAGCGTTACAGGGGAGGCCCCCCAAAAACTGTTTTTT
-	TRBV7-9	-	TRBJ2-7	CASSRSKSSYEQYF	TGTGCCAGCAGCCGAAGCAAGAGCTCCTACGAGCAGTACTTC
-	TRBV19	TRBD2	TRBJ2-7	CASSIIGGRSSYEQYF	TGTGCCAGTAGTATAATCGGCGGGAGGAGCTCCTACGAGCAGTACTTC
-	TRBV2	-	TRBJ2-7	CASRLSQGYEQYF	TGTGCCAGCAGATTATCCCAGGGTTACGAGCAGTACTTC
-	TRBV11-2	-	TRBJ2-3	CASSPVVLSTDTQYF	TGTGCCAGCAGCCCTGTCGTACTCAGCACAGATACGCAGTATTTT
-	TRBV28	TRBD1	TRBJ2-7	CASSRDRTGENEQYF	TGTGCCAGCAGCCGGGACCGGACAGGGGAAAACGAGCAGTACTTC
-	TRBV7-2	-	TRBJ2-1	CASSLGLMRLEQFF	TGTGCCAGCAGCTTAGGTCTTATGAGGCTCGAGCAGTTCTTC
-	TRBV11-2	-	TRBJ1-5	CASSLVGSFYSNQPQHF	TGTGCCAGCAGCTTAGTGGGCAGCTTTTATAGCAATCAGCCCCAGCATTTT
-	TRBV4-3	-	TRBJ1-1	CASSQGPSSGTEAFF	TGCGCCAGCAGCCAGGGGCCTTCCTCGGGCACTGAAGCTTTCTTT
-	TRBV7-8	-	TRBJ1-4	CASSLGASSNEKLFF	TGTGCCAGCAGCTTAGGGGCGTCATCTAATGAAAAACTGTTTTTT
-	TRBV6-2/TRBV6-3	TRBD1	TRBJ1-1	CASSYPTGQANTEAFF	TGTGCCAGCAGTTATCCGACGGGACAGGCCAACACTGAAGCTTTCTTT
-	TRBV6-1	-	TRBJ1-5	CASSERGWGAGRPQHF	TGTGCCAGCAGTGAAAGGGGGTGGGGAGCGGGACGGCCCCAGCATTTT
-	TRBV24-1	TRBD2	TRBJ2-3	CATSEAGTRGTRDTQYF	TGTGCCACCAGTGAAGCCGGGACTAGGGGGACCAGGGATACGCAGTATTTT
-	TRBV19	TRBD1	TRBJ1-2	CASSIVGQGAWGYTF	TGTGCCAGTAGTATCGTGGGACAGGGGGCCTGGGGCTACACCTTC
-	TRBV5-1	-	TRBJ1-3	CASSLMGHPGNTIYF	TGCGCCAGCAGCTTGATGGGACACCCAGGAAACACCATATATTTT
-	TRBV19	-	TRBJ1-3	CASSIWADSGNTIYF	TGTGCCAGTAGTATTTGGGCAGACTCTGGAAACACCATATATTTT
-	TRBV11-1	-	TRBJ2-7	CASSLGAGSPYEQYF	TGTGCCAGCAGCTTAGGGGCGGGGAGTCCCTACGAGCAGTACTTC
once	TRBV30	TRBD1	TRBJ1-5	CAWTGTGLYQPQHF	TGTGCCTGGACCGGGACAGGGCTTTATCAGCCCCAGCATTTT
-	TRBV30	-	TRBJ2-1	CAWETISSYNEQFF	TGTGCCTGGGAGACTATTAGCTCCTACAATGAGCAGTTCTTC
-	TRBV29-1	-	TRBJ1-1	CSVTENTEAFF	TGCAGCGTCACAGAGAACACTGAAGCTTTCTTT
-	TRBV4-3	-	TRBJ2-5	CASSQEERQETQYF	TGCGCCAGCAGCCAAGAGGAGCGGCAAGAGACCCAGTACTTC
few	TRBV15	TRBD1	TRBJ1-3	CATRRFTGQGNSGNTIYF	TGTGCCACCAGGAGGTTTACGGGACAGGGCAATTCTGGAAACACCATATATTTT
-	TRBV12-3/TRBV12-4	-	TRBJ1-2	CASSVLPGNGYTF	TGTGCCAGCAGTGTTCTGCCGGGGAACGGCTACACCTTC
-	TRBV3-1/TRBV3-2	TRBD1	TRBJ1-2	CASSPLDRGYGYTF	TGTGCCAGCAGCCCTCTGGACAGGGGTTATGGCTACACCTTC
once	TRBV18	-	TRBJ2-5	CASSPGQTQETQYF	TGTGCCAGCTCACCAGGGCAAACACAAGAGACCCAGTACTTC
-	TRBV11-2	TRBD1	TRBJ2-7	CASSLVRGRQNYEQYF	TGTGCCAGCAGCTTAGTTAGGGGGCGGCAGAACTACGAGCAGTACTTC
-	TRBV5-1	TRBD2	TRBJ2-2	CASSLAPGGGTGELFF	TGCGCCAGCAGCTTGGCCCCGGGGGGAGGAACCGGGGAGCTGTTTTTT